One and the same sample provided the 32 T cell receptor beta chains below, sequenced in a study of shared clonotypes between healthy human individuals. TCRdb keeps only in-frame clones here, not all; method: immunoSEQ multiplex PCR. The profile shows more than 2,000,000 clones, over 85% of them singletons. Sequenced input: naive CD4+ T cells from PBMCs. Subset in this sample: CD45RA+ positively selected. Source of these receptors: a man aged 18 to 35 in good health. Some clones in this sample may be carry-over from other donors' samples.

The sample holds one count of this clone. V gene TRBV6-1 combines with J gene TRBJ2-7; 9 nucleotides agree with TRBD2. The CDR3 has 16 residues. CDR1 and CDR2 from the germline V gene are MNHNS and SASEGT. J was trimmed by 5 bases and V by 3 bases; bases with no gene match: 11. CDR3 coding DNA: TGTGCCAGCAGTGAGCTACCGGGACTAGCTTGGGACGAGCAGTACTTC. Its protein product is CASSELPGLAWDEQYF.

The chain has TRBV5-1 and TRBJ2-5, with TRBD2 matching over 13 bases. Germline V gene data show CDR1 as SGHRS and CDR2 as YFSETQ. V was clipped by 7 bases and J by 5 bases; unmatched bases: 11. The CDR3 totals 16 residues. CDR3 sequence reads: CASSGTSGVGDETQYF. The CDR3 DNA reads TGCGCCAGCTCCGGGACTAGCGGGGTCGGGGACGAGACCCAGTACTTC.

V usage is TRBV7-2 and J usage is TRBJ2-7; D is perhaps TRBD2 (6 bases). V shed 2 bases and J shed 3 bases, with 14 bases lying between them. The CDR3 covers 15 residues. Germline assignment: CDR1 SGHTA and CDR2 FQGNSA. CDR3 sequence: CASSLKGTGHYEQYF. DNA of the CDR3: TGTGCCAGCAGCTTAAAAGGGACTGGCCACTACGAGCAGTACTTC.

The J gene is TRBJ2-7, the V gene TRBV14; no definite D call. This CDR3 region has 13 residues. Trimming pared 4 bases from V and 9 bases from J, leaving 16 bases between. Germline CDR1 reads SGHDN; CDR2 reads FVKESK. The CDR3 DNA sequence: TGTGCCAGCAGCCCTCCGTGGAGCTCGATGCAGTACTTC. Its protein product is CASSPPWSSMQYF.

V usage is TRBV19 and J usage is TRBJ2-5; TRBD2 is a possible D gene (6 bases). Trimming stripped 2 bases from V and 5 bases from J, with 12 bases between. Germline CDR1 is LNHDA and CDR2 is SQIVND (reference sequence). The CDR3 contains 14 residues. This CDR3 reads CASSIRRGIETQYF. CDR3 in DNA: TGTGCCAGTAGTATAAGACGGGGGATTGAGACCCAGTACTTC.

This sequence joins TRBV5-1 and TRBJ1-4; TRBD1 matches at 10 bases. CDR3 size: 14 residues. Germline assignment: CDR1 SGHRS and CDR2 YFSETQ. V lost 4 bases to trimming and J lost 7 bases; unmatched junction nucleotides: 4. CDR3 sequence: CASSTDRGVEKLFF. The DNA of the CDR3 is TGCGCCAGCAGCACGGACAGGGGGGTTGAAAAACTGTTTTTT.

V is TRBV11-3 and J is TRBJ2-1; D is possibly TRBD2 (6 bases). Germline V gene data show CDR1 as SGHNT and CDR2 as YENEEA. V shed 3 bases and J shed 2 bases, with 17 bases lying between them. The CDR3 consists of 17 residues. The CDR3 DNA sequence: TGTGCCAGCAGCTTGGAAAGTAGCGGTCCCCCCTACAATGAGCAGTTCTTC. Its translation is CASSLESSGPPYNEQFF. Variable domain in full (rest from reference TRBV11-3 and TRBJ2-1): EAGVVQSPRYKIIEKKQPVAFWCNPISGHNTLYWYLQNLGQGPELLIRYENEEAVDDSQLPKDRFSAERLKGVDSTLKIQPAELGDSAVYLCASSLESSGPPYNEQFFGPGTRLTVL.

This clone showed up just once. The chain has TRBV5-4 and TRBJ2-2; 10 bases agree with TRBD1. Germline-derived CDR1 and CDR2 are SGHNT and YYREEE (reference sequence). The ends lost 0 bases at V and 5 bases at J; junction bases unmatched: 7. The CDR3 extends over 17 amino acids. In DNA form, the CDR3 reads TGTGCCAGCAGCTTGGGGGACAGGGGACGGTGGACCGGGGAGCTGTTTTTT. Protein sequence: CASSLGDRGRWTGELFF.

Notes on this clone: Other DNA variants within this sample encode the same CDR3. The chain links TRBV7-7 to TRBJ2-7; TRBD1 agrees at 8 bases. CDR3 size: 13 residues. With V trimmed by 1 base and J by 4 bases, 0 bases remained unmatched. Germline values: CDR1 SSHAT, CDR2 FNYEAQ (reference sequence). Written as DNA, the CDR3 is TGTGCCAGCAGCTTAGACAGGGGGTACGAGCAGTACTTC. It encodes CASSLDRGYEQYF.

The chain combines TRBV5-1 with TRBJ2-3; TRBD1 aligns across 11 bases. J gave up 4 bases and V 3 bases, and 1 base lay outside the gene matches. The CDR3 consists of 14 residues. CDR1 is SGHRS, CDR2 YFSETQ, per germline. Here the CDR3 DNA reads TGCGCCAGCAGCTGGGGACAGGGGGCAGATACGCAGTATTTT. The encoded protein is CASSWGQGADTQYF.

This sequence joins TRBV5-4 and TRBJ2-2, with D unresolved. The CDR3 length is 14 residues. V was pared by 4 bases and J by 7 bases, with 14 bases between. Germline CDR1 reads SGHNT; CDR2 reads YYREEE (reference sequence). The CDR3, as DNA: TGTGCCAGCAGCCCTCGGGTGGGGTACGGGGAGCTGTTTTTT. It codes for CASSPRVGYGELFF.

V and J are TRBV5-5 and TRBJ2-7; the match to TRBD1 covers 7 bases. Trimming at V came to 3 bases and at J to 2 bases, leaving 8 bases not matched to a gene. The CDR3 has 15 amino acids. The germline V gene has CDR1 SGHKS and CDR2 YYEKEE (reference sequence). The CDR3 here is CASSWGTALTYEQYF. Written as DNA, the CDR3 is TGTGCCAGCAGCTGGGGGACAGCACTAACCTACGAGCAGTACTTC.

The J gene is TRBJ2-1, the V gene TRBV28; 7 nucleotides match TRBD2. CDR1 MDHEN and CDR2 SYDVKM come from the germline V gene. The ends lost 6 bases at V and 4 bases at J; junction bases unmatched: 0. This CDR3 has 12 residues. Here the CDR3 reads CASSGGYNEQFF. The DNA of the CDR3 is TGTGCCAGCAGCGGGGGGTACAATGAGCAGTTCTTC. Full variable domain (remainder filled in from reference TRBV28 and TRBJ2-1): DVKVTQSSRYLVKRTGEKVFLECVQDMDHENMFWYRQDPGLGLRLIYFSYDVKMKEKGDIPEGYSVSREKKERFSLILESASTNQTSMYLCASSGGYNEQFFGPGTRLTVL.

With respect to this clone: This sample includes further DNA sequences coding for the same CDR3. The chain links TRBV9 to TRBJ2-1; 15 bases match TRBD2. Germline trimming cut 4 bases from V and 9 bases from J; bases unmatched to any gene: 8. The CDR3 runs to 16 residues. Germline V gene lookup returns CDR1 SGDLS and CDR2 YYNGEE. The chain's CDR3 is CASSPSPGLAGGEQFF. CDR3 bases: TGTGCCAGCAGCCCTAGCCCGGGACTAGCGGGAGGTGAGCAGTTCTTC.

The rearrangement uses TRBV21-1 and TRBJ2-5; the table's TRBD2 call for D was not verified on the DNA. TRBV21-1 is classified as a pseudogene. The CDR3 is 9 amino acids. CDR3 region: CASSKFTDF. The CDR3 bases are TGTGCCAGCAGCAAATTTACGGACTTC.

In the case of this clone: This specimen includes other DNA sequences encoding the same CDR3. The chain links TRBV7-3 to TRBJ2-5; possible D gene TRBD2, 5 bases. Germline V CDR1 and CDR2: SGHTA, FQGTGA. The V end was cut by 4 bases, the J end by 5 bases, with 5 bases between. The CDR3 sequence is 11 residues long. CDR3: CASSSGETQYF. Written as DNA, the CDR3 is TGTGCCAGCAGCTCGGGGGAGACCCAGTACTTC.

This clone occurred once. The chain has TRBV28 and TRBJ2-7, with 9 bases fitting TRBD1. Trimming removed 3 bases from V and 6 bases from J; junction bases left unmatched: 9. Germline loops: CDR1 MDHEN, CDR2 SYDVKM. This CDR3 comprises 15 residues. The DNA of the CDR3 is TGTGCCAGCAGTTTGAGGGGGAACAGGGGGCCCGAGCAGTACTTC. This translates into CASSLRGNRGPEQYF. Supplemented by reference TRBV28 and TRBJ2-7, the full variable domain reads DVKVTQSSRYLVKRTGEKVFLECVQDMDHENMFWYRQDPGLGLRLIYFSYDVKMKEKGDIPEGYSVSREKKERFSLILESASTNQTSMYLCASSLRGNRGPEQYFGPGTRLTVT.

The rearrangement uses TRBV7-9 and TRBJ2-5; 14 nucleotides align to TRBD2. With 3 bases clipped from V and 5 bases from J, the junction kept 8 bases outside the gene matches. The CDR3 sequence is 17 residues long. CDR1 and CDR2 from the germline V gene are SEHNR and FQNEAQ (reference sequence). This CDR3 reads CASSLTGTSGSWETQYF. Here the CDR3 DNA reads TGTGCCAGCAGCTTGACTGGGACTAGCGGGAGTTGGGAGACCCAGTACTTC. The entire variable domain, with the rest obtained from reference TRBV7-9 and TRBJ2-5, is as follows: DTGVSQNPRHKITKRGQNVTFRCDPISEHNRLYWYRQTLGQGPEFLTYFQNEAQLEKSRLLSDRFSAERPKGSFSTLEIQRTEQGDSAMYLCASSLTGTSGSWETQYFGPGTRLLVL.

This clone was seen a single time. The gene calls are TRBV15 and TRBJ1-3; D is unclear. Germline V gene lookup returns CDR1 LNHNV and CDR2 YYDKDF (reference sequence). Trimming stripped 1 base from V and 1 base from J, with 5 bases between. There are 14 residues in the CDR3. As DNA, the CDR3 is TGTGCCACCAGCAGAGTAGCTTCTGGAAACACCATATATTTT. Protein: CATSRVASGNTIYF.

The chain recombines TRBV18 with TRBJ1-2; D unresolved. Germline V gene lookup returns CDR1 KGHSH and CDR2 LQKENI. V was shortened by 6 bases and J by 4 bases, with 6 bases between the two germline ends. The CDR3 consists of 11 residues. The CDR3 DNA sequence: TGTGCCAGCTCTGAGGGCTATGGCTACACCTTC. This encodes CASSEGYGYTF.

A single count supports this clone. V and J are TRBV7-9 and TRBJ2-7; D is unresolved. Germline V lookup: CDR1 SEHNR, CDR2 FQNEAQ (reference sequence). V lost 3 bases and J 5 bases, leaving 11 bases between the germline ends. The CDR3 contains 13 residues. Written as DNA, the CDR3 is TGTGCCAGCAGCTTTCTGGGGTCCGACGAGCAGTACTTC. This translates into CASSFLGSDEQYF. Drawing the rest from reference TRBV7-9 and TRBJ2-7, the complete variable domain is DTGVSQNPRHKITKRGQNVTFRCDPISEHNRLYWYRQTLGQGPEFLTYFQNEAQLEKSRLLSDRFSAERPKGSFSTLEIQRTEQGDSAMYLCASSFLGSDEQYFGPGTRLTVT.

This chain joins TRBV6-5 and TRBJ2-7; D possibly corresponds to TRBD2 (6 bases). Germline V gene sequence: CDR1 MNHEY, CDR2 SVGAGI. V was clipped by 0 bases and J by 6 bases, with 15 bases between them. The CDR3 sequence is 15 residues long. CDR3 region: CASSYSNRGGLEQYF. CDR3 sequence (DNA): TGTGCCAGCAGTTACTCTAACAGAGGAGGGCTCGAGCAGTACTTC.

Concerning this clone: This CDR3 is also generated by other DNA sequences in the sample. V and J are TRBV5-6 and TRBJ2-6; possible D gene TRBD1, 5 bases. Trimming removed 0 bases from V and 2 bases from J, with 6 bases in between. CDR1 is SGHDT, CDR2 YYEEEE, per germline. This CDR3 spans 15 amino acids. The CDR3 nucleotides read TGTGCCAGCAGCTTGGCAGGGACTGGGGCCAACGTCCTGACTTTC. It translates to CASSLAGTGANVLTF.

The chain carries TRBV7-2 and TRBJ1-2, with TRBD1 identical over 9 bases. Germline CDR1 SGHTA, CDR2 FQGNSA. The CDR3 length is 15 residues. V gave up 0 bases and J gave up 7 bases; unmatched junction bases: 6. The CDR3 DNA is TGTGCCAGCAGCTTAGCGGGGCGGACAGGGGTTGGCTACACCTTC. It translates to CASSLAGRTGVGYTF.

V is TRBV7-2 and J is TRBJ2-7; TRBD2 matches 13 bases. Germline V gives CDR1 SGHTA, CDR2 FQGNSA. Trimming removed 1 base from V and 2 bases from J; junction bases left unmatched: 5. The CDR3 contains 17 residues. CDR3 loop: CASSLETSGRTTYEQYF. The CDR3 region has the DNA TGTGCCAGCAGCTTAGAGACTAGCGGGAGGACCACCTACGAGCAGTACTTC.

The chain couples TRBV28 to TRBJ2-5, with TRBD2 as a possible D gene (6 bases). The germline V gene has CDR1 MDHEN and CDR2 SYDVKM. The CDR3 totals 10 residues. V was shortened by 11 bases and J by 5 bases, with 9 bases between the two germline ends. The CDR3 spells CAHGGETQYF. CDR3 DNA: TGTGCCCATGGGGGGGAGACCCAGTACTTC.

The chain couples TRBV18 to TRBJ2-1; D uncertain. The V end lost 5 bases, the J end lost 3 bases, and 8 bases lay between the germline ends. Per germline, CDR1 KGHSH and CDR2 LQKENI. This CDR3 region has 13 residues. The CDR3 coding sequence is TGTGCCAGCTCATCGGCTTTCTACAATGAGCAGTTCTTC. It specifies CASSSAFYNEQFF.

The V and J genes are TRBV4-2 and TRBJ2-7, with a possible D match to TRBD2 (5 bases). V gave up 0 bases and J gave up 0 bases, with 12 bases separating them. Germline CDR1 reads LGHNA; CDR2 reads YNFKEQ. This CDR3 has 16 amino acids. The CDR3 DNA sequence: TGTGCCAGCAGCCAAGAGGGGAGCCTAGTCTCCTACGAGCAGTACTTC. It yields the protein CASSQEGSLVSYEQYF.

About this clone itself: The identical CDR3 is also encoded by other nucleotide sequences in the sample. V is TRBV15 and J is TRBJ2-2; 11 bases are shared with TRBD1. The CDR3 is made up of 15 amino acids. The ends lost 5 bases at V and 4 bases at J; junction bases unmatched: 3. The V gene's germline CDR1 is LNHNV and CDR2 YYDKDF (reference sequence). The CDR3 DNA is TGTGCCACCAGCCGTGGGACAGGGGGCACCGGGGAGCTGTTTTTT. This translates into CATSRGTGGTGELFF.

CDR3 DNA sequence: TGTGCCAGCAGCCCACGCCTAGCTGGTGAGACCCAGTACTTC. Its protein product is CASSPRLAGETQYF. The rearrangement uses TRBV6-5 and TRBJ2-5, with D possibly TRBD2 on 5 matching bases. V was pared by 6 bases and J by 5 bases, with 16 bases between. There are 14 residues in the CDR3. Per the germline V gene, CDR1 is MNHEY and CDR2 is SVGAGI.

The chain has TRBV28 and TRBJ2-7, with D maybe TRBD2 (6 bases). The CDR3 runs 15 residues. Germline CDR1 is MDHEN and CDR2 is SYDVKM. Trimming pared 5 bases from V and 6 bases from J, leaving 20 bases between. CDR3 nucleotides: TGTGCCAGCAGTGCCCTAGGCGGGACGAGGAGCGAGCAGTACTTC. It encodes CASSALGGTRSEQYF.

V gene TRBV9 combines with J gene TRBJ2-6; possible D gene TRBD2, 5 bases. Trimming took off 0 bases at V and 0 bases at J, with 7 bases between the two ends. The V gene's germline CDR1 is SGDLS and CDR2 YYNGEE. This CDR3 is 16 amino acids long. The CDR3 DNA is TGTGCCAGCAGCGTAGGAACTAGCTCTGGGGCCAACGTCCTGACTTTC. Its translation: CASSVGTSSGANVLTF.